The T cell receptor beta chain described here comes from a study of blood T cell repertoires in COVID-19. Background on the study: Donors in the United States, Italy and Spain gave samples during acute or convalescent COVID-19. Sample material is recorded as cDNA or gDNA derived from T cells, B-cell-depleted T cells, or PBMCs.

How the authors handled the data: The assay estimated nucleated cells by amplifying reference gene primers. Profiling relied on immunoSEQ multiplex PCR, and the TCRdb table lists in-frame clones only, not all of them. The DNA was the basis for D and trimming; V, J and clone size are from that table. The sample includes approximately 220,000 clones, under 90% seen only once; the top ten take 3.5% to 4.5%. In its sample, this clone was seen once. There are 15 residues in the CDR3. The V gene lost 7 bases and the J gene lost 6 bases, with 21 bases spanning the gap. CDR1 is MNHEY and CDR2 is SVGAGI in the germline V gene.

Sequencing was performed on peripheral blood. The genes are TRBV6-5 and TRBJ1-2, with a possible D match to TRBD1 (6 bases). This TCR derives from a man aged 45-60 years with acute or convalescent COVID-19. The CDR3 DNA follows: TGTGCCAGCACCCTCGCAGGGGCGGGTTCAGATGGCTACACCTTC. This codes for CASTLAGAGSDGYTF.